These 17 T cell receptor beta chains originate from one sample sequenced in a study of breast tumors, draining lymph nodes, adjacent tissues. MiXCR was run by TCRdb on the multiplex PCR reads, yielding one entry per CDR3 protein. The repertoire holds roughly 70,000 distinct CDR3 sequences, with roughly 40% as singletons. The specimen was breast tumor tissue. These TCRs come from a female donor with breast cancer. Some clones in this sample may be carry-over from other donors' samples.

The CDR3 sequence is CASSSRGGYINEQYF. The CDR3 coding sequence is TGTGCCAGCAGTTCTCGAGGGGGGTATATAAATGAGCAGTATTTT. This chain links TRBV6-5 with TRBJ2-3; D could derive from TRBD1 or TRBD2 (6 bases each). The V gene lost 4 bases and the J gene lost 11 bases, with 22 bases spanning the gap. Germline CDR1 reads MNHEY; CDR2 reads SVGAGI. The CDR3 totals 15 residues.

This clonotype was found many times. The rearrangement uses TRBV19 and TRBJ1-2, with 7 bases aligning to TRBD1. The germline CDR1 and CDR2 sequences are LNHDA and SQIVND (reference sequence). The CDR3 sequence is 14 residues long. V trimming: 6 bases; J trimming: 8 bases; junction bases outside the gene matches: 12. As DNA, the CDR3 is TGTGCCAGTAGGGCCCCGGGACAGATTAGGGGCTACACCTTC. Residues: CASRAPGQIRGYTF.

The chain couples TRBV7-8 to TRBJ2-3, with TRBD2 matching over 9 bases. The germline V gene has CDR1 SGHVS and CDR2 FQNEAQ. CDR3 length: 16 amino acids. CDR3 sequence (DNA): TGTGCTAGCCCACACCTAGCGGGGTCAAGGACAGATACGCAGTATTTT. It encodes CASPHLAGSRTDTQYF.

This sequence joins TRBV5-1 and TRBJ2-7; D gene unclear. The V end was cut by 0 bases, the J end by 3 bases, with 4 bases between. This CDR3 region has 12 residues. CDR1 and CDR2 from the germline V gene are SGHRS and YFSETQ. The CDR3 DNA is TGCGCCAGCAGCTTGGCCATCTACGAGCAGTACTTC. It encodes CASSLAIYEQYF.

J is TRBJ1-4 and V is TRBV29-1, with 8 positions matching TRBD1. V was clipped by 6 bases and J by 6 bases; unmatched bases: 15. The CDR3 has 16 amino acids. From germline, CDR1 is SQVTM and CDR2 ANQGSEA. The CDR3 nucleotides are TGCAGCGTGCTAACAGGGGGAATGGACGGGGATGAAAAACTGTTTTTT. Translated: CSVLTGGMDGDEKLFF.

This clonotype has only a few counts. A much bigger clone sits one base away, suggesting this may be a read error. As DNA, the CDR3 is TGTGCCAGCAGGAACCCTGGGACAGCCTCTGGCTACACCTTC. Residues: CASRNPGTASGYTF. The J gene is TRBJ1-2, the V gene TRBV11-2, with TRBD1 identical over 7 bases. V lost 6 bases to trimming and J lost 7 bases; unmatched junction nucleotides: 11. The CDR3 has 14 amino acids. Germline CDR1 and CDR2: SGHAT and FQNNGV.

This clonotype is classed as medium-sized. The gene calls are TRBV20-1 and TRBJ2-1; D gene ambiguous. The V and J ends lost 5 bases and 2 bases respectively, with 13 bases between them. The CDR3 loop spans 14 amino acids. Germline CDR1 DFQATT, CDR2 SNEGSKA (reference sequence). CDR3 in amino acids: CSAVTNTPYNEQFF. The CDR3 DNA sequence: TGCAGTGCTGTAACCAACACCCCCTACAATGAGCAGTTCTTC.

This clonotype occurred many times. The chain links TRBV6-1 to TRBJ1-6; a possible D gene is TRBD1 (5 bases). CDR1 and CDR2 (germline): MNHNS, SASEGT. The CDR3 has 15 amino acids. The V gene lost 4 bases and the J gene lost 7 bases, with 14 bases spanning the gap. Written as DNA, the CDR3 is TGTGCCAGCAGTGCTCTCGGGACGGAGAATTCACCCCTCCACTTT. This translates into CASSALGTENSPLHF.

This clonotype came up many times. The chain recombines TRBV6-6 with TRBJ1-2; D is uncertain. The V and J ends lost 6 bases and 5 bases respectively, with 13 bases between them. The CDR3 covers 13 residues. Per the germline V gene, CDR1 is MNHNY and CDR2 is SVGAGI (reference sequence). CDR3 residues: CASSSGGIYGYTF. The CDR3 region has the DNA TGTGCCAGCAGCTCCGGAGGGATTTATGGCTACACCTTC.

This clonotype was counted many times. J is TRBJ2-1 and V is TRBV6-2 or TRBV6-3, with 11 bases lining up with TRBD2. V lost 9 bases to trimming and J lost 13 bases; unmatched junction nucleotides: 5. The CDR3 is made up of 11 amino acids. CDR1 is MNHEY, CDR2 SVGEGT, per germline. The CDR3 region is CASRLAGGQFF. The CDR3 nucleotides are TGTGCCAGTCGCCTAGCGGGGGGTCAGTTCTTC.

This clonotype came up many times. The V gene is TRBV20-1, the J gene TRBJ2-1, with D tentatively TRBD1 (6 bases). Germline CDR1 and CDR2: DFQATT and SNEGSKA (reference sequence). V lost 0 bases, J lost 4 bases, and 13 bases lay in between. The CDR3 has 15 residues. CDR3 bases: TGCAGTGCTAGAGATTTTGGCAGGGGATACAATGAGCAGTTCTTC. It translates to CSARDFGRGYNEQFF.

By frequency in the sample, this clonotype is medium-sized. The rearrangement uses TRBV19 and TRBJ1-2; 9 nucleotides match TRBD1. V lost 4 bases and J lost 7; bases outside the gene matches: 10. The CDR3 runs to 15 residues. The germline V gene has CDR1 LNHDA and CDR2 SQIVND (reference sequence). The CDR3 DNA sequence: TGTGCCAGTAGTAAGGGACAGGGAAAGCTGGTTGGCTACACCTTC. It codes for CASSKGQGKLVGYTF.

This clonotype was picked up many times. CDR3 coding DNA: TGTGCCAGCAGCAAAACAGGGGACTGGGATAGCAATGAGCAGTTCTTC. Translated, it gives CASSKTGDWDSNEQFF. The chain joins TRBV9 to TRBJ2-1; perhaps TRBD1 as D (7 bases). Per germline, CDR1 SGDLS and CDR2 YYNGEE. V lost 4 bases and J lost 6, with 20 bases in between. This CDR3 spans 16 amino acids.

To note about this clonotype: This CDR3 fails to terminate in the conserved phenylalanine or tryptophan, so it likely reflects a read error. The limits of the CDR3 on the DNA are not certain, so only TCRdb's listed CDR3 is given. The rearrangement uses TRBV7-9 and TRBJ1-4; no DNA check was done on the table's D call, TRBD1. The CDR3 numbers 8 amino acids, ends counted. Germline assignment: CDR1 SEHNR and CDR2 FQNEAQ (reference sequence). The CDR3: CASSPYTG.

Comment on this clonotype: This sequence may be a read error, since a much larger clone differs from it by one base. The rearrangement links TRBV11-2 to TRBJ2-7; TRBD2 aligns across 9 bases. The ends lost 7 bases at V and 6 bases at J; junction bases unmatched: 7. CDR1 is SGHAT and CDR2 is FQNNGV in the germline V gene. The CDR3 loop spans 13 amino acids. The CDR3 loop is CASTSGAFSEQYF. CDR3 DNA sequence: TGTGCCAGCACTAGCGGGGCCTTCTCCGAGCAGTACTTC.

The table lists this clonotype with many counts. The chain carries TRBV6-1 and TRBJ1-2; D might be TRBD1 (5 bases). This CDR3 spans 13 amino acids. Trimming took 4 bases from V and 4 from J, leaving 10 bases between them. Germline CDR1 MNHNS, CDR2 SASEGT. CDR3 coding DNA: TGTGCCAGCAGTGGCCAGGGAACCTATGGCTACACCTTC. Protein product: CASSGQGTYGYTF.

V gene TRBV27 combines with J gene TRBJ2-1; D may be TRBD2 (7 bases). The V gene lost 8 bases and the J gene lost 8 bases, with 19 bases spanning the gap. This CDR3 has 14 amino acids. Germline CDR1 MNHEY, CDR2 SMNVEV (reference sequence). In DNA, the CDR3 is TGTGCCAGCCCAAGGGACGGGGGGCTCGATGAGCAGTTCTTC. Its protein product is CASPRDGGLDEQFF.